The rows below give T cell receptor beta chains drawn from one sample of a study of T-cell memory formation after mild COVID-19. TCRdb reprocessed the 5' RACE reads via MiXCR and lists one record per CDR3 protein. This sample has hundreds of thousands of distinct CDR3 sequences; roughly 25% occur once, and the top ten carry 12%. Sequenced material: PBMCs or a T cell subset sorted from them (not recorded which). The receptor set was obtained from an adult woman who had mild COVID-19 (a few samples of this study predate the infection). Cell type and time point are not known. CDR3s include the opening cysteine and the closing phenylalanine or tryptophan. Some rows mark clone size as missing; the rest say once, few, many or name a class of expanded clone.

- | TRBV20-1 | CRVAEIAKNIQYF
few | TRBV29-1 | CSVENRGWREFSYNEQFF
- | TRBV5-1 | CASSLEIAGVTDTQYF
- | TRBV7-8 | CASSLSGTGWYNEQFF
few | TRBV7-9 | CASSSAQGSYTF
few | TRBV6-5 | CASSFLAGPQETQYF
- | TRBV18 | CASSRLAGVNEQYF
few | TRBV6-5 | CASSPRVAGQETQYF
- | TRBV20-1 | CSATGLAGRGRELFF
once | TRBV19 | CASSIGGRAGDEQFF
few | TRBV20-1 | CSAFPGATNEKLFF
- | TRBV5-5 | CASSLFPDGAHTEAFF
few | TRBV29-1 | CSTRQGARTDTQYF